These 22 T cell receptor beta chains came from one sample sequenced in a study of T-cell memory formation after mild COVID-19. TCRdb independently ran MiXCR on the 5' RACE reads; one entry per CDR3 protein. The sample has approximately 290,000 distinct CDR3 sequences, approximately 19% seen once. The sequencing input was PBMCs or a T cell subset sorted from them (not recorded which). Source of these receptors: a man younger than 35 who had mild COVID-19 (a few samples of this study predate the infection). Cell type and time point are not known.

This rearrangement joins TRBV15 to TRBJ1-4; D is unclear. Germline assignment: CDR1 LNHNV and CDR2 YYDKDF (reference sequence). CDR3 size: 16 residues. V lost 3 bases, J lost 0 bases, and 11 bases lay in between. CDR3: CATSSPHSATNEKLFF. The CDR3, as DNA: TGTGCCACCAGCAGCCCCCACAGCGCAACTAATGAAAAACTGTTTTTT.

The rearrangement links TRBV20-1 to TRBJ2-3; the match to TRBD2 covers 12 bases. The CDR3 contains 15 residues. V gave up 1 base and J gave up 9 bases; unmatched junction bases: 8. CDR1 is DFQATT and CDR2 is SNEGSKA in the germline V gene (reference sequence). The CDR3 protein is CSARGATSGGGTQYF. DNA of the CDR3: TGCAGTGCTAGAGGAGCGACTAGCGGGGGTGGAACGCAGTATTTT.

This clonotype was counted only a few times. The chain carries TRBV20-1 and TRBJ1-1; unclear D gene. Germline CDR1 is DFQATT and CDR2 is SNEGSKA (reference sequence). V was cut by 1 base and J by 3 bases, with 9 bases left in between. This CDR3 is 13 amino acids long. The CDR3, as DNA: TGCAGTGCTAGAGGGAATTCGGACACTGAAGCTTTCTTT. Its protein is CSARGNSDTEAFF.

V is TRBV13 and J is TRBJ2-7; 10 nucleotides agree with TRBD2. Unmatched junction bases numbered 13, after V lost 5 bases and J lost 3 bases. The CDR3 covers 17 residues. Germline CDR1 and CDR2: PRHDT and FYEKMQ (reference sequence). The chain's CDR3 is CASSRRSFGLAVYEQYF. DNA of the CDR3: TGTGCCAGCAGCCGCCGTTCGTTTGGACTAGCGGTCTACGAGCAGTACTTC.

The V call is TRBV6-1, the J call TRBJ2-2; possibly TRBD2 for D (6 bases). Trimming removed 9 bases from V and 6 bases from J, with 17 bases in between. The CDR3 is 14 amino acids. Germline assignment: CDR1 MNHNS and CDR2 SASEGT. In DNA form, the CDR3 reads TGTGCCAGTTTTGGGCCGGGGGTCGCCGGGGAGCTGTTTTTT. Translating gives CASFGPGVAGELFF.

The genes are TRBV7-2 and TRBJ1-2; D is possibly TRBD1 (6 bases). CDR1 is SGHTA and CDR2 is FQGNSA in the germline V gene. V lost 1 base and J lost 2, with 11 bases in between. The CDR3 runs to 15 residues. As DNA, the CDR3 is TGTGCCAGCAGCTTAGGTTCGCAGGGGAACTATGGCTACACCTTC. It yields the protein CASSLGSQGNYGYTF.

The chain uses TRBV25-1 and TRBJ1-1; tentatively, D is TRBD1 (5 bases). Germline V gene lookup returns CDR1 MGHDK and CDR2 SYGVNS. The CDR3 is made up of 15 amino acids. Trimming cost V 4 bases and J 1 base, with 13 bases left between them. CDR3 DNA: TGTGCCAGCAGTGGACGCGGGCAGGGGAACACTGAAGCTTTCTTT. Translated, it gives CASSGRGQGNTEAFF.

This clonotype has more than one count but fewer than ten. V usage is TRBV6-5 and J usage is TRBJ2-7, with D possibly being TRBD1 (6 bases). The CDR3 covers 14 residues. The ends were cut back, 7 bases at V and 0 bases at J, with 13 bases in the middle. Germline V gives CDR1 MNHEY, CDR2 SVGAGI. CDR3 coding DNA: TGTGCCAGCAAAAAGACAGGAAGCTCCTACGAGCAGTACTTC. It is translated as CASKKTGSSYEQYF.

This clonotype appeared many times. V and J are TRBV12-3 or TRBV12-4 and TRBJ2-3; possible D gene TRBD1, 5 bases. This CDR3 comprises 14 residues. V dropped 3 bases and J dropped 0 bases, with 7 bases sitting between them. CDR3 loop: CASSLTASTDTQYF. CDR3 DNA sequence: TGTGCCAGCAGTTTGACAGCTAGCACAGATACGCAGTATTTT.

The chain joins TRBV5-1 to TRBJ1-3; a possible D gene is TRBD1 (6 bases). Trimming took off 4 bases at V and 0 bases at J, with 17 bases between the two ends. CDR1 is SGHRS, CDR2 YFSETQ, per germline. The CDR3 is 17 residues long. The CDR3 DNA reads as TGCGCCAGCAGCGACGGGACAAGGCTGTTCTCTGGAAACACCATATATTTT. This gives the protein CASSDGTRLFSGNTIYF.

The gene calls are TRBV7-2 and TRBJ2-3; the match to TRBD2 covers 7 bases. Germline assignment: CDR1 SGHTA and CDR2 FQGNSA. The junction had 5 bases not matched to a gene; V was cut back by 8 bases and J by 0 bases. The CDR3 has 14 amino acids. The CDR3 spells CASLWRGSTDTQYF. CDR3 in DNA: TGTGCCAGCCTCTGGCGGGGGAGCACAGATACGCAGTATTTT. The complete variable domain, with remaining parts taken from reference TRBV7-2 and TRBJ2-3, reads GAGVSQSPSNKVTEKGKDVELRCDPISGHTALYWYRQSLGQGLEFLIYFQGNSAPDKSGLPSDRFSAERTGGSVSTLTIQRTQQEDSAVYLCASLWRGSTDTQYFGPGTRLTVL.

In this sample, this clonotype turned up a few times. The CDR3 here is CASSLSDSYEQYF. In nucleotides, the CDR3 is TGTGCCAGCAGCCTTTCGGACTCCTACGAGCAGTACTTC. The chain is built from TRBV11-3 and TRBJ2-7; D not resolved. The CDR3 consists of 13 residues. Germline V gene sequence: CDR1 SGHNT, CDR2 YENEEA. V lost 5 bases, J lost 0 bases, and 8 bases lay in between.

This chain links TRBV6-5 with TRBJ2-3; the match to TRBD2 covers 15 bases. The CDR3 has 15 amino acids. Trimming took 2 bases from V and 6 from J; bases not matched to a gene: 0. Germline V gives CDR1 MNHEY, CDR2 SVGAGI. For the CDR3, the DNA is TGTGCCAGCAGTTACGGGACTAGCGGGGGGGATACGCAGTATTTT. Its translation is CASSYGTSGGDTQYF.

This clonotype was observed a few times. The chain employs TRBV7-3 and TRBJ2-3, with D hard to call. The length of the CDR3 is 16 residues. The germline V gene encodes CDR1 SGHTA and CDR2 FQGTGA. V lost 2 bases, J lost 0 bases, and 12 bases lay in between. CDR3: CASSLQRVGSTDTQYF. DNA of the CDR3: TGTGCCAGCAGCTTACAACGGGTCGGTAGCACAGATACGCAGTATTTT.

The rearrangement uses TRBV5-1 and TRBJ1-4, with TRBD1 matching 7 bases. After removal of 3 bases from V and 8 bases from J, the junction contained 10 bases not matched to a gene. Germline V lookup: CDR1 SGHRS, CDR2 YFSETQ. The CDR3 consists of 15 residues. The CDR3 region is CASSSSGTADEKLFF. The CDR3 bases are TGCGCCAGCAGCTCGTCCGGGACAGCCGACGAAAAACTGTTTTTT.

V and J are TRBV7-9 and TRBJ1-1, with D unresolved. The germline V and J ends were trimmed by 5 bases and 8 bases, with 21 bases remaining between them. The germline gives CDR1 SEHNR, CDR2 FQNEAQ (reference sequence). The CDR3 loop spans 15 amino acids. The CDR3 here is CASSRTGRGPGEAFF. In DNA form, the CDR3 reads TGTGCCAGCAGCCGTACCGGGCGAGGCCCGGGGGAAGCTTTCTTT. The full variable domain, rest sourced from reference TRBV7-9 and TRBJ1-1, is DTGVSQNPRHKITKRGQNVTFRCDPISEHNRLYWYRQTLGQGPEFLTYFQNEAQLEKSRLLSDRFSAERPKGSFSTLEIQRTEQGDSAMYLCASSRTGRGPGEAFFGQGTRLTVV.

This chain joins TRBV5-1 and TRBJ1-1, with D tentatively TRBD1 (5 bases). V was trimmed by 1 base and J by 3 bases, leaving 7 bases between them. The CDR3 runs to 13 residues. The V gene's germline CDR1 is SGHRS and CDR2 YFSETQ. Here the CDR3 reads CASSLIGDTEAFF. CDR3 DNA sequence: TGCGCCAGCAGCTTGATAGGGGACACTGAAGCTTTCTTT.

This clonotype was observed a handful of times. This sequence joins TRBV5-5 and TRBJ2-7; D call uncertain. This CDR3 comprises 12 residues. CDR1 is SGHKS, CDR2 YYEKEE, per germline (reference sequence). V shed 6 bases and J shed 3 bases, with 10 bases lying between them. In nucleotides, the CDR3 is TGTGCCAGCACCCTGGGTGACTACGAGCAGTACTTC. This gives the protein CASTLGDYEQYF. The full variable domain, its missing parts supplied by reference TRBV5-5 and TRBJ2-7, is DAGVTQSPTHLIKTRGQQVTLRCSPISGHKSVSWYQQVLGQGPQFIFQYYEKEERGRGNFPDRFSARQFPNYSSELNVNALLLGDSALYLCASTLGDYEQYFGPGTRLTVT.

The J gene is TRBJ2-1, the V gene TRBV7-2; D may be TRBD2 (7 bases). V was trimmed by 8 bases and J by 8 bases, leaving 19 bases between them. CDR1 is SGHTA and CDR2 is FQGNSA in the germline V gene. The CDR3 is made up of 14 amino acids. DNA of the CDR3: TGTGCCAGCGCCAGAGGGGGGGCTATCGATGAGCAGTTCTTC. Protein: CASARGGAIDEQFF.

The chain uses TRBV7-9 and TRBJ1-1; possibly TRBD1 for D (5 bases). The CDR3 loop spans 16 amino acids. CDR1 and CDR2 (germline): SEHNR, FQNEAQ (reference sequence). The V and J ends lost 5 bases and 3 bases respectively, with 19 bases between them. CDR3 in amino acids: CASSPRTTGTDTEAFF. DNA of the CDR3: TGTGCCAGCAGCCCGAGGACGACGGGGACGGACACTGAAGCTTTCTTT.

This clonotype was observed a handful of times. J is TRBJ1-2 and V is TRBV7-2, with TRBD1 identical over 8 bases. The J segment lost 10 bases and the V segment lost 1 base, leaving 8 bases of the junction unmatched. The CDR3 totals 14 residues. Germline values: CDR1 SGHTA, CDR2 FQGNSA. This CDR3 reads CASSLGAGTGYYTF. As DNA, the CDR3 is TGTGCCAGCAGCTTAGGCGCCGGGACAGGATACTACACCTTC.

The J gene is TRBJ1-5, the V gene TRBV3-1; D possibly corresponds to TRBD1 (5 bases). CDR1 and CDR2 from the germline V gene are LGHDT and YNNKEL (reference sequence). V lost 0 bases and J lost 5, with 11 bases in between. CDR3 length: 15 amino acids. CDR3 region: CASSQDPGTHQPQHF. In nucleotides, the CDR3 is TGTGCCAGCAGCCAAGATCCGGGGACCCATCAGCCCCAGCATTTT.